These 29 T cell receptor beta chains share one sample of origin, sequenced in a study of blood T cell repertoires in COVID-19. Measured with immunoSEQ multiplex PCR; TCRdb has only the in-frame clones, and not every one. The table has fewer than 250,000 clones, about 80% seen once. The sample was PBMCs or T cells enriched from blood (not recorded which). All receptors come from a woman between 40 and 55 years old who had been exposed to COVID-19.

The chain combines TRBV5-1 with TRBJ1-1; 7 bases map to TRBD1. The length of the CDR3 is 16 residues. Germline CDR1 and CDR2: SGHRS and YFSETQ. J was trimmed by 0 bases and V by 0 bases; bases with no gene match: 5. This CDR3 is CASSLGQGFMNTEAFF. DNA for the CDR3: TGCGCCAGCAGCTTGGGACAGGGATTTATGAACACTGAAGCTTTCTTT.

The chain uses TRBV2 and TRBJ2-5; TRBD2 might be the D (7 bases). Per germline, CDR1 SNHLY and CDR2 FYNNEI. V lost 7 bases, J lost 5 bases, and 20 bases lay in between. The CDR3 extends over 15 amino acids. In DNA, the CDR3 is TGTGCCAGCACCATGAATGGGGGGGGCCGGGAGACCCAGTACTTC. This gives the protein CASTMNGGGRETQYF.

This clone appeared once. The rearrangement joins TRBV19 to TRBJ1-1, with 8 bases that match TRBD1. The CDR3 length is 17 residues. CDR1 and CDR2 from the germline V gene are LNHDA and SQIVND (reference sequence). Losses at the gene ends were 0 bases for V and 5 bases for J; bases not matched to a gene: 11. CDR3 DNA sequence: TGTGCCAGTAGTATAGATAATCAGGGGGCATCGTGGACTGAAGCTTTCTTT. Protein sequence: CASSIDNQGASWTEAFF.

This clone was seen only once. The DNA for the CDR3 is TGTGCCAGCCTTAGCAATAGGGGCTACACCTTC. Amino acid sequence: CASLSNRGYTF. This chain connects TRBV6-5 to TRBJ1-2; no reliable D call. CDR3 length: 11 residues. CDR1 and CDR2 from the germline V gene are MNHEY and SVGAGI. The V and J ends lost 8 bases and 8 bases respectively, with 12 bases between them.

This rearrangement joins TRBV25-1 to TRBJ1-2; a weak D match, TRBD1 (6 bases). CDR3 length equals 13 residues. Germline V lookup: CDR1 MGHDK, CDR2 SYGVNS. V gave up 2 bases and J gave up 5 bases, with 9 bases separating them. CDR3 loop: CASSEADRYGYTF. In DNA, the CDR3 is TGTGCCAGCAGTGAAGCCGACAGGTATGGCTACACCTTC.

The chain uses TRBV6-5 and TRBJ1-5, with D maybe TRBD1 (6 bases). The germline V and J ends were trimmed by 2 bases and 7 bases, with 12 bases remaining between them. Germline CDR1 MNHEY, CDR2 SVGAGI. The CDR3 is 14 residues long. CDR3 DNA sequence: TGTGCCAGCAGTTACGGGGGCCCCGAACAGCCCCAGCATTTT. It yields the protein CASSYGGPEQPQHF.

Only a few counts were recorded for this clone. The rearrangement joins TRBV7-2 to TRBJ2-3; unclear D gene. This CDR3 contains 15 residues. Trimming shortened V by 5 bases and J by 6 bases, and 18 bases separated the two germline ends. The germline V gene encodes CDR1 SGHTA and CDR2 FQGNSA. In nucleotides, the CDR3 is TGTGCCAGCAGCCTGACCCAGGCCGCTGGGGATACGCAGTATTTT. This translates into CASSLTQAAGDTQYF.

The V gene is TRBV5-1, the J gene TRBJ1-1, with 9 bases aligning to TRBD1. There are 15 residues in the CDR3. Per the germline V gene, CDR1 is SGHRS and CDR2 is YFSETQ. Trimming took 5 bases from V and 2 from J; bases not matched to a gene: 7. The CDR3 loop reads CASSPRTGANTEAFF. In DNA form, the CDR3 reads TGCGCCAGCAGTCCCAGGACAGGGGCCAACACTGAAGCTTTCTTT.

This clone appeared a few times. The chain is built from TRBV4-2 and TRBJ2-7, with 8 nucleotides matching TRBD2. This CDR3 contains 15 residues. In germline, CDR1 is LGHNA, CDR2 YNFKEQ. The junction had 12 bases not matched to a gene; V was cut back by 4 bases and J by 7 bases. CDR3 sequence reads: CASSLPTGGAGEQYF. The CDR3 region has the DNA TGTGCCAGCAGCCTACCAACCGGGGGGGCCGGAGAGCAGTACTTC.

This CDR3 reads CASSLLRTSGEPNTGELFF. In DNA form, the CDR3 reads TGTGCCAGCAGCTTATTGAGGACTAGCGGTGAACCGAACACCGGGGAGCTGTTTTTT. The J gene is TRBJ2-2, the V gene TRBV7-9; 10 nucleotides agree with TRBD2. The CDR3 extends over 19 amino acids. Germline CDR1 SEHNR, CDR2 FQNEAQ (reference sequence). The trim removed 2 bases at V and 0 bases at J, leaving 9 bases unmatched.

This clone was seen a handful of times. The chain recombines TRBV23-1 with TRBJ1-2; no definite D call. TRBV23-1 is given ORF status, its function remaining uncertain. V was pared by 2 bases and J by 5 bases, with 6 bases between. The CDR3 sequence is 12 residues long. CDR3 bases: TGCGCCAGCAGTCAACGAGGGTATGGCTACACCTTC. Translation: CASSQRGYGYTF.

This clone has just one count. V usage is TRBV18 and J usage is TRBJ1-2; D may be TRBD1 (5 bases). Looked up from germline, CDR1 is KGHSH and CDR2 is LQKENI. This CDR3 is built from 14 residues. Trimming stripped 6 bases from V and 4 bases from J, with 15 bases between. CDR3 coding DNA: TGTGCCAGCTCTTCAAACCGGGGGTCCTATGGCTACACCTTC. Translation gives CASSSNRGSYGYTF.

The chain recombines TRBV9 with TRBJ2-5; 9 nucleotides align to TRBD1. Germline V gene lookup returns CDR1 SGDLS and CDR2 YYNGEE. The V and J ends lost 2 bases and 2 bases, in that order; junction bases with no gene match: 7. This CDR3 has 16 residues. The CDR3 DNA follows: TGTGCCAGCAGCGTTCGACAGGGGGGACTTCAAGAGACCCAGTACTTC. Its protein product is CASSVRQGGLQETQYF.

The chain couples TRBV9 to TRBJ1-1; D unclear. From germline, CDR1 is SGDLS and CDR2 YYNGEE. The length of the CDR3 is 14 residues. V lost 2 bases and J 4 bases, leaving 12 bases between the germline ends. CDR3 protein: CASSVEGRTTEAFF. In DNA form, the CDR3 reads TGTGCCAGCAGCGTCGAAGGGAGGACCACTGAAGCTTTCTTT.

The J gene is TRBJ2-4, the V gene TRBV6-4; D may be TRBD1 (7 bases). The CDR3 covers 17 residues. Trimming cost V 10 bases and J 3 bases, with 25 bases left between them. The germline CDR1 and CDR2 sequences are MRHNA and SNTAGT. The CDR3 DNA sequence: TGTGCCACCCGTCAACAGGGGAGGAGGACACTCAAAAACATTCAGTACTTC. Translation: CATRQQGRRTLKNIQYF.

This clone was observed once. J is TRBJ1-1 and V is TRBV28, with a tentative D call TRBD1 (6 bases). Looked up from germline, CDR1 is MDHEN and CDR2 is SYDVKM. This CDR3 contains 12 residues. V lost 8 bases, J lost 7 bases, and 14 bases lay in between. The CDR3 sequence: CASRNGGHEAFF. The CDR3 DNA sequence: TGTGCCAGCCGAAACGGGGGGCATGAAGCTTTCTTT.

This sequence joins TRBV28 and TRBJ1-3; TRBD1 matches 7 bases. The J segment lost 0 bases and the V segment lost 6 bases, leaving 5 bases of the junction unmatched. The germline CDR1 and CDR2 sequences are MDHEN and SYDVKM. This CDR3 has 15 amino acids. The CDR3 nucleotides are TGTGCCAGCAGGGAGGGGGCCTCCTCTGGAAACACCATATATTTT. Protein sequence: CASREGASSGNTIYF.

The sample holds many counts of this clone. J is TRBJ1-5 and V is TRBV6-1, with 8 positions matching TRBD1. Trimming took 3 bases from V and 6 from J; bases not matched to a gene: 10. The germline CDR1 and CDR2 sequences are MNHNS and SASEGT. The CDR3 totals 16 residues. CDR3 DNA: TGTGCCAGCAGTGAGTTGGGCAGGGGGCTAAGTCAGCCCCAGCATTTT. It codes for CASSELGRGLSQPQHF.

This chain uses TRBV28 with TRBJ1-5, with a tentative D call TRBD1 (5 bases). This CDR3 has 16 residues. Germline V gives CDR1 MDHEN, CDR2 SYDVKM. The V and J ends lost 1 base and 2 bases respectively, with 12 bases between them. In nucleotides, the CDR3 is TGTGCCAGCAGTTTATCCGTCCCCAGGGGCAATCAGCCCCAGCATTTT. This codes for CASSLSVPRGNQPQHF.

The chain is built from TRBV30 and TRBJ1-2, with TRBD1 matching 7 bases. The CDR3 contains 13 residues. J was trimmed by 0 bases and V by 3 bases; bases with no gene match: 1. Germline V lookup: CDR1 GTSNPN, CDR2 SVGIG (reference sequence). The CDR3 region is CAWRGQPNYGYTF. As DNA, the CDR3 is TGTGCCTGGAGGGGACAGCCTAACTATGGCTACACCTTC. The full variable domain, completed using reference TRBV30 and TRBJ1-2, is SQTIHQWPATLVQPVGSPLSLECTVEGTSNPNLYWYRQAAGRGLQLLFYSVGIGQISSEVPQNLSASRPQDRQFILSSKKLLLSDSGFYLCAWRGQPNYGYTFGSGTRLTVV.

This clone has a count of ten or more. The CDR3 nucleotides read TGTGCCAGTAAAAGATCGGGACAGGGGCTCGATGGCTACACCTTC. It specifies CASKRSGQGLDGYTF. The V gene is TRBV19, the J gene TRBJ1-2; 10 bases map to TRBD1. CDR1 is LNHDA, CDR2 SQIVND, per germline (reference sequence). Trimming removed 7 bases from V and 6 bases from J; junction bases left unmatched: 11. The length of the CDR3 is 15 residues.

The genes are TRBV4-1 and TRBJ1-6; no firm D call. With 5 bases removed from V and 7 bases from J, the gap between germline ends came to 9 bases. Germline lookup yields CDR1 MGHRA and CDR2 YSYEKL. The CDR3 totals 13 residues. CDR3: CASSDGANSPLHF. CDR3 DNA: TGCGCCAGCAGCGATGGAGCCAATTCACCCCTCCACTTT.

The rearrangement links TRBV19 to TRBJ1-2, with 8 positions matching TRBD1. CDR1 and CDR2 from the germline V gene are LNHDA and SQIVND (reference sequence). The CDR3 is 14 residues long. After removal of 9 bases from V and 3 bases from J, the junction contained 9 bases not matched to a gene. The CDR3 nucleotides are TGTGCCAGCCAGACAGGGGTCGTGGACTATGGCTACACCTTC. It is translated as CASQTGVVDYGYTF. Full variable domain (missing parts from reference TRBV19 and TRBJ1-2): DGGITQSPKYLFRKEGQNVTLSCEQNLNHDAMYWYRQDPGQGLRLIYYSQIVNDFQKGDIAEGYSVSREKKESFPLTVTSAQKNPTAFYLCASQTGVVDYGYTFGSGTRLTVV.

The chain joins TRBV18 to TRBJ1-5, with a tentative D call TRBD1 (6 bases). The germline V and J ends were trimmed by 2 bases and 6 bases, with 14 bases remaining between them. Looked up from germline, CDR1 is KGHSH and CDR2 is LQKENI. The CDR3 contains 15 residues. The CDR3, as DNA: TGTGCCAGCTCACCAAGGGGGGGTTCCAGTCAGCCCCAGCATTTT. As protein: CASSPRGGSSQPQHF.

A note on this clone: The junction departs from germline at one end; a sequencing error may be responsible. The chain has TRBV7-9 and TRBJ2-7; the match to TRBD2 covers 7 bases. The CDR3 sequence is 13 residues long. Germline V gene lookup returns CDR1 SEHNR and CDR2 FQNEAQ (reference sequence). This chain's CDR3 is CASSPGLPYGQYF. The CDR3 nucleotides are TGTGCCAGCAGCCCGGGACTACCCTACGGGCAGTACTTC.

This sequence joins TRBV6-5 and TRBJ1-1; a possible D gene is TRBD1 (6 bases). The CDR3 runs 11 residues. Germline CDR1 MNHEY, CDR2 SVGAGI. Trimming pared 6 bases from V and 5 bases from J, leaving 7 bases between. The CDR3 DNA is TGTGCCAGCAGACAGGGAACTGAAGCTTTCTTT. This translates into CASRQGTEAFF.

In DNA, the CDR3 is TGTGCCAGCAGTACTAGGGTTTATCAGCCCCAGCATTTT. This codes for CASSTRVYQPQHF. The chain employs TRBV28 and TRBJ1-5; D gene uncertain. The length of the CDR3 is 13 residues. Germline V CDR1 and CDR2: MDHEN, SYDVKM. Trimming left V 5 bases short and J 5 bases short, with 10 bases between.

Here the CDR3 reads CASSPQGTLNEQYF. The CDR3 coding sequence is TGTGCCAGCAGCCCACAGGGTACCCTGAACGAGCAGTACTTC. This sequence joins TRBV9 and TRBJ2-7; the D gene is possibly TRBD1 (6 bases). CDR3 length: 14 residues. The germline V gene encodes CDR1 SGDLS and CDR2 YYNGEE. Between the trimmed V and J ends, which lost 4 bases and 5 bases, there was a span of 16 bases.

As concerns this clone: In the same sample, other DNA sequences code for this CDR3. CDR3 region: CAWSVGGNTEAFF. The CDR3 DNA follows: TGTGCCTGGAGTGTAGGAGGGAACACTGAAGCTTTCTTT. The J gene is TRBJ1-1, the V gene TRBV30, with no clear D. This CDR3 has 13 amino acids. Trimming stripped 0 bases from V and 1 base from J, with 6 bases between. Germline CDR1 is GTSNPN and CDR2 is SVGIG (reference sequence). Using reference TRBV30 and TRBJ1-1 for the parts outside the CDR3, the full variable domain is SQTIHQWPATLVQPVGSPLSLECTVEGTSNPNLYWYRQAAGRGLQLLFYSVGIGQISSEVPQNLSASRPQDRQFILSSKKLLLSDSGFYLCAWSVGGNTEAFFGQGTRLTVV.